Listed below are T cell receptor beta chains from one sample, sequenced in a study of patients and donors after allogeneic stem cell transplantation. TCRdb reprocessed the RT-PCR reads via MiXCR and lists one record per CDR3 protein. The repertoire includes about a million distinct CDR3 sequences, 15% to 20% of them detected once, and 6% sits in the top ten. The sample comprised blood, either unsorted or a sorted T cell fraction (not recorded which). The receptors come from a human donor who was either an allogeneic HSCT recipient or a stem cell or donor lymphocyte infusion donor (not recorded which). It is not recorded whose cells these are; they may come from a transplant donor. CDR3s include the opening cysteine and the closing phenylalanine or tryptophan. D genes are given only for firm matches. A clone size is listed for some rows: how often the clone was seen (once, few, many), or a class if it is expanded.

>TRBJ1-1|-|-|TRBV7-9
CASSLNRGDGREAFF
TGTGCCAGCAGCTTAAATCGCGGGGACGGCCGTGAAGCTTTCTTT
>TRBJ2-4|-|TRBD2|TRBV6-1
CASRGSGTKNIQYF
TGTGCCAGCAGGGGGAGCGGGACCAAAAACATTCAGTACTTC
>TRBJ2-3|few|TRBD2|TRBV7-2
CASSFPLAGSGTDTQYF
TGTGCCAGCAGCTTCCCCTTAGCGGGTTCGGGCACAGATACGCAGTATTTT
>TRBJ1-1|-|TRBD1|TRBV7-9
CASTKPGQGARNTEAFF
TGTGCCAGCACCAAACCCGGACAGGGGGCCAGGAACACTGAAGCTTTCTTT
>TRBJ2-7|-|-|TRBV2
CASSENGTPYEQYF
TGTGCCAGCAGTGAAAATGGGACGCCCTACGAGCAGTACTTC
>TRBJ1-4|-|TRBD1|TRBV18
CASSIDRGRATNEKLFF
TGTGCCAGCTCAATCGACAGGGGGCGCGCAACTAATGAAAAACTGTTTTTT
>TRBJ2-1|-|TRBD2|TRBV3-1
CASSITSGGFNEQFF
TGTGCCAGCAGCATTACTAGCGGGGGATTCAATGAGCAGTTCTTC
>TRBJ2-1|-|TRBD2|TRBV28
CASSREASYNEQFF
TGTGCCAGCAGTCGGGAGGCCTCCTACAATGAGCAGTTCTTC
>TRBJ1-1|few|-|TRBV11-2
CASSLAGASLNTEAFF
TGTGCCAGCAGCTTAGCGGGGGCGAGTCTTAACACTGAAGCTTTCTTT
>TRBJ2-2|few|-|TRBV6-1
CASTRRTTGELFF
TGTGCCAGCACCCGGAGGACCACCGGGGAGCTGTTTTTT
>TRBJ1-5|few|TRBD1|TRBV2
CASSRGQGANQPQHF
TGTGCCAGCAGTCGCGGACAGGGGGCAAATCAGCCCCAGCATTTT
>TRBJ1-5|-|-|TRBV4-1
CASSQELSLGSHQPQHF
TGCGCCAGCAGCCAAGAGCTAAGTCTGGGCAGCCATCAGCCCCAGCATTTT
>TRBJ2-1|-|TRBD2|TRBV10-3
CAISEYAGGIGDEQFF
TGTGCCATCAGTGAATATGCGGGGGGTATTGGTGATGAGCAGTTCTTC
>TRBJ2-7|-|TRBD1|TRBV6-2/TRBV6-3
CASSYLGQGVIYEQYF
TGTGCCAGCAGTTACCTCGGGCAGGGGGTAATCTACGAGCAGTACTTC
>TRBJ2-7|-|TRBD2|TRBV5-5
CASSLEGGRMYEQYF
TGTGCCAGCAGCTTGGAGGGCGGGAGGATGTACGAGCAGTACTTC
>TRBJ2-7|few|-|TRBV6-1
CASSETGTNYEQYF
TGTGCCAGCAGTGAAACCGGGACAAACTACGAGCAGTACTTC
>TRBJ2-1|-|-|TRBV7-8
CASSLANAGDNEQFF
TGTGCCAGCAGCTTAGCGAATGCAGGGGACAATGAGCAGTTCTTC
>TRBJ2-3|few|-|TRBV5-1
CASSIGHSSSVTDTQYF
TGCGCCAGCAGCATAGGACACTCAAGTTCTGTTACAGATACGCAGTATTTT
>TRBJ2-5|few|-|TRBV27
CASRKRVQETQYF
TGTGCCAGCAGGAAGAGGGTCCAAGAGACCCAGTACTTC
>TRBJ1-3|-|-|TRBV5-1
CASSFDASPGDTIYF
TGCGCCAGCAGCTTCGACGCCTCACCGGGAGACACCATATATTTT
>TRBJ2-1|few|-|TRBV6-4
CASSDKDNEQFF
TGTGCCAGCAGTGACAAGGACAATGAGCAGTTCTTC
>TRBJ1-1|-|-|TRBV7-2
CASSLNIPPRGAFF
TGTGCCAGCAGCCTTAACATCCCCCCAAGGGGGGCTTTCTTT
>TRBJ1-3|many|-|TRBV4-2
CASSATGSSGNTIYF
TGTGCCAGCAGCGCCACAGGGAGCTCTGGAAACACCATATATTTT
>TRBJ2-7|-|-|TRBV5-1
CASNSAYEQYF
TGCGCCAGCAATAGCGCCTACGAGCAGTACTTC
>TRBJ2-3|-|-|TRBV7-7
CASSLDRESDTQYF
TGTGCCAGCAGCCTAGATCGGGAGTCAGATACGCAGTATTTT
>TRBJ2-1|few|-|TRBV15
CATSRDQGLQRRFRAYNEQFF
TGTGCCACCAGCAGAGATCAAGGTCTTCAACGGAGATTTCGAGCGTACAATGAGCAGTTCTTC
>TRBJ2-7|once|TRBD1|TRBV6-2/TRBV6-3
CASSVRGTGVHEQYF
TGTGCCAGCAGTGTCCGGGGGACAGGGGTCCACGAGCAGTACTTC
>TRBJ1-5|-|-|TRBV24-1
CATSDSGRRQPQHF
TGTGCCACCAGTGATTCAGGGAGAAGGCAGCCCCAGCATTTT
>TRBJ1-2|-|-|TRBV20-1
CSARDLARPLPFYGYTF
TGCAGTGCTAGAGATTTGGCCCGACCCCTTCCTTTTTATGGCTACACCTTC
>TRBJ1-1|few|-|TRBV27
CASRGDKNTEAFF
TGTGCCAGCAGGGGCGACAAGAACACTGAAGCTTTCTTT
>TRBJ2-4|-|TRBD1|TRBV12-3/TRBV12-4
CASSPRVGTGGAKNIQYF
TGTGCCAGCAGCCCAAGGGTAGGGACAGGGGGAGCCAAAAACATTCAGTACTTC
>TRBJ2-1|-|-|TRBV6-2/TRBV6-3
CASIDRVNYNEQFF
TGTGCCAGCATCGACAGAGTAAACTACAATGAGCAGTTCTTC
>TRBJ2-3|-|TRBD2|TRBV20-1
CSASIAGADTQYF
TGCAGTGCTTCAATAGCGGGAGCGGATACGCAGTATTTT
>TRBJ2-7|-|TRBD1|TRBV7-9
CASSDNRGKDEQYF
TGTGCCAGCAGCGATAACAGGGGGAAGGACGAGCAGTACTTC
>TRBJ1-1|few|TRBD1|TRBV5-1
CASSLGGQGLRPEAFF
TGCGCCAGCAGCTTGGGGGGACAGGGTCTTCGCCCTGAAGCTTTCTTT
>TRBJ1-6|-|-|TRBV20-1
CSAPREVNSPLHF
TGCAGTGCACCCAGGGAAGTAAATTCACCCCTCCACTTT
>TRBJ1-1|-|-|TRBV7-3
CASIPTPLHQAQTEAFF
TGTGCCAGCATTCCGACTCCCTTACACCAGGCTCAAACTGAAGCTTTCTTT
>TRBJ2-5|few|-|TRBV7-9
CASRVWGTEEETQYF
TGTGCCAGCAGGGTATGGGGGACGGAGGAAGAGACCCAGTACTTC
>TRBJ2-7|few|-|TRBV5-1
CASSPRLEPREQYF
TGCGCCAGCAGCCCCCGACTAGAGCCGCGTGAGCAGTACTTC
>TRBJ2-7|-|-|TRBV20-1
CSATTQQDTYEQYF
TGCAGTGCCACCACGCAGCAAGACACCTACGAGCAGTACTTC
>TRBJ2-3|-|-|TRBV7-2
CASSPRPGTNTDTQYF
TGTGCCAGCAGTCCTAGACCGGGGACGAACACAGATACGCAGTATTTT
>TRBJ2-6|few|-|TRBV6-1
CAAGRSGGANVLTF
TGTGCCGCCGGACGATCTGGCGGGGCCAACGTCCTGACTTTC
>TRBJ2-7|-|-|TRBV2
CASRLEVATYEQYF
TGTGCCAGCAGGCTGGAGGTCGCAACCTACGAGCAGTACTTC
>TRBJ1-2|-|TRBD1|TRBV2
CASALQGALNYGYTF
TGTGCCAGCGCGCTACAGGGGGCCCTTAACTATGGCTACACCTTC
>TRBJ1-2|few|-|TRBV7-2
CASSVYLANYGYTF
TGTGCCAGCAGCGTCTACCTAGCTAACTATGGCTACACCTTC
>TRBJ2-5|few|TRBD2|TRBV20-1
CSAYPLAGGNQETQYF
TGCAGTGCTTACCCCCTTGCGGGGGGCAACCAAGAGACCCAGTACTTC
>TRBJ1-1|-|TRBD1|TRBV6-5
CASSYQQGLLTEAFF
TGTGCCAGCAGTTATCAACAGGGGCTTCTTACTGAAGCTTTCTTT
>TRBJ2-3|few|TRBD2|TRBV20-1
CSARAGGGRAILRTDTQYF
TGCAGTGCTAGAGCGGGGGGCGGGAGGGCCATATTAAGGACAGATACGCAGTATTTT
>TRBJ2-7|many|-|TRBV20-1
CSARGEYEQYF
TGCAGTGCTAGAGGGGAGTACGAGCAGTACTTC
>TRBJ1-5|few|-|TRBV7-8
CASSLREDFPGNQPQHF
TGTGCCAGCAGCTTAAGGGAGGACTTTCCGGGCAATCAGCCCCAGCATTTT
>TRBJ2-2|many|TRBD2|TRBV2
CASRRLAENTGELFF
TGTGCCAGCAGGCGACTAGCGGAGAACACCGGGGAGCTGTTTTTT
>TRBJ1-2|-|-|TRBV10-3
CAISGPGQMDGYTF
TGTGCCATCAGCGGACCCGGGCAGATGGATGGCTACACCTTC
>TRBJ2-3|-|-|TRBV30
CAWIARAGTQYF
TGTGCCTGGATCGCGAGGGCGGGTACGCAGTATTTT